This is a list of T cell receptor beta chains from one sample in a study of radiation and T cells in renal cell carcinoma. The repertoire was sequenced with immunoSEQ multiplex PCR; TCRdb's copy has only in-frame clones and lacks some. The data show around 130,000 clones, roughly 77% seen once. The sequencing here drew on blood, taken from a patient whose treatment included radiotherapy and nephrectomy. The receptors were gathered from a woman between 55 and 75 years old with renal cell carcinoma. Both conserved end residues are part of each CDR3. The D gene is left open where the match is weak. Clone size is given for some rows only: seen once, a few or many times, or a class if the clone is expanded.

NA	TRBJ2-7	TRBV28	NA	16	CASSWPLARGGYEQYF	TGTGCCAGCAGTTGGCCTTTGGCGCGAGGGGGGTACGAGCAGTACTTC
NA	TRBJ2-1	TRBV5-8	NA	16	CASNHVGGNSYNEQFF	TGTGCCAGCAACCACGTTGGGGGAAACTCCTACAATGAGCAGTTCTTC
NA	TRBJ2-1	TRBV19	NA	15	CASSIENRVVDEQFF	TGTGCCAGTAGTATAGAAAACAGGGTGGTTGATGAGCAGTTCTTC
NA	TRBJ2-1	TRBV19	once	14	CASSGFLSYNEQFF	TGTGCCAGTAGTGGGTTTCTCTCCTACAATGAGCAGTTCTTC
NA	TRBJ1-5	TRBV5-6	NA	13	CASSLGANQPQHF	TGTGCCAGCAGCTTGGGGGCAAATCAGCCCCAGCATTTT
NA	TRBJ1-2	TRBV13	NA	12	CASSLRQRIHTF	TGTGCCAGCAGCTTACGGCAGAGGATCCACACCTTC
NA	TRBJ1-1	TRBV5-5	NA	12	CASSSVYFEAFF	TGTGCCAGCAGCTCAGTCTACTTTGAAGCTTTCTTT
NA	TRBJ1-1	TRBV11-2	once	13	CASSLARGAGAFF	TGTGCCAGCAGCTTAGCGCGAGGGGCAGGGGCTTTCTTT
NA	TRBJ1-5	TRBV6-1	NA	15	CASSRNRVGNQPQHF	TGTGCCAGCAGCCGGAACAGGGTCGGCAATCAGCCCCAGCATTTT
NA	TRBJ1-3	TRBV28	NA	13	CASSLSQGNTIYF	TGTGCCAGCAGTCTCTCTCAGGGTAACACCATATATTTT
NA	TRBJ1-2	TRBV27	NA	14	CASSPTGTNYGYTF	TGTGCCAGCAGCCCGACAGGTACTAACTATGGCTACACCTTC
TRBD2	TRBJ2-7	TRBV4-1	NA	14	CASSQGTSLYEQYF	TGCGCCAGCAGCCAAGGGACTAGCCTCTACGAGCAGTACTTC
NA	TRBJ1-2	TRBV29-1	once	14	CSVRRGQDVNGYTF	TGCAGCGTCCGAAGGGGCCAGGACGTTAATGGCTACACCTTC
TRBD1	TRBJ2-1	TRBV5-6	NA	17	CASSLALGTGNYNEQFF	TGTGCCAGCAGCTTGGCTTTGGGGACAGGTAACTACAATGAGCAGTTCTTC
NA	TRBJ2-2	TRBV6-6	NA	15	CASSYLGSGTGELFF	TGTGCCAGCAGTTACCTAGGGTCGGGAACCGGGGAGCTGTTTTTT
NA	TRBJ1-1	TRBV7-2	NA	15	CASSAETGRDTEAFF	TGTGCCAGCAGCGCTGAAACAGGAAGAGACACTGAAGCTTTCTTT
NA	TRBJ2-3	TRBV2	NA	14	CARMKGSSTDTQYF	TGTGCCAGAATGAAAGGCTCTAGCACAGATACGCAGTATTTT
NA	TRBJ2-3	TRBV7-8	NA	14	CASSLRRSTDTQYF	TGTGCCAGCAGCTTGCGCCGGAGCACAGATACGCAGTATTTT
TRBD1	TRBJ1-4	TRBV7-3	many	13	CASSAGGNEKLFF	TGTGCCAGCAGCGCAGGGGGGAATGAAAAACTGTTTTTT
TRBD1	TRBJ2-7	TRBV28	NA	14	CASRSTGSLYEQYF	TGTGCCAGCAGGTCGACAGGGTCTTTATACGAGCAGTACTTC
TRBD1	TRBJ1-5	TRBV7-9	NA	15	CASSPGTAEDQPQHF	TGTGCCAGCAGCCCCGGGACAGCTGAGGATCAGCCCCAGCATTTT
NA	TRBJ2-7	TRBV30	NA	15	CAWSVRVPGAYEQYF	TGTGCCTGGAGTGTACGAGTCCCTGGGGCCTACGAGCAGTACTTC
NA	TRBJ2-7	TRBV11-2	NA	12	CASSLEGYEQYF	TGTGCCAGCAGCTTAGAAGGCTACGAGCAGTACTTC
NA	TRBJ1-4	TRBV25-1	NA	13	CASRRGANEKLFF	TGTGCCAGCAGAAGAGGGGCTAATGAAAAACTGTTTTTT
NA	TRBJ1-4	TRBV19	NA	15	CASSTSGTSNEKLFF	TGTGCCAGTAGTACCTCCGGGACGAGTAATGAAAAACTGTTTTTT
NA	TRBJ2-2	TRBV25-1	NA	15	CASSYSVSNTGELFF	TGTGCCAGCAGCTACAGCGTTTCGAACACCGGGGAGCTGTTTTTT
NA	TRBJ1-2	TRBV6-1	NA	12	CASSPPGDGYTF	TGTGCCAGCAGTCCTCCAGGGGATGGCTACACCTTC
NA	TRBJ2-1	TRBV19	NA	15	CASSIWGIRHNEQFF	TGTGCCAGTAGTATTTGGGGGATTCGCCACAATGAGCAGTTCTTC
TRBD1	TRBJ1-2	TRBV5-1	once	15	CASSPTQGQLNGYTF	TGCGCCAGCAGCCCGACCCAGGGACAGCTCAATGGCTACACCTTC
TRBD2	TRBJ2-7	TRBV28	NA	17	CASSPRGTSGAFYEQYF	TGTGCCAGCAGTCCTCGGGGGACTAGCGGGGCCTTCTACGAGCAGTACTTC
TRBD2	TRBJ2-5	TRBV29-1	NA	17	CSVELTGTSGSRETQYF	TGCAGCGTTGAACTCACCGGGACTAGCGGGAGCAGAGAGACCCAGTACTTC
TRBD1	TRBJ1-1	TRBV28	many	14	CASSFDRVGTEAFF	TGTGCCAGCAGTTTCGACAGGGTGGGCACTGAAGCTTTCTTT
TRBD1	TRBJ2-1	TRBV19	NA	15	CASSIAPTGLNEQFF	TGTGCCAGTAGTATAGCCCCGACAGGGTTAAATGAGCAGTTCTTC
TRBD1	TRBJ1-2	TRBV7-9	NA	15	CASSLRDREVLGYTF	TGTGCCAGCAGCCTCAGGGACAGGGAGGTATTGGGCTACACCTTC
TRBD1	TRBJ2-7	TRBV19	NA	16	CASSFTQGAFSYEQYF	TGTGCCAGTAGTTTTACCCAGGGGGCATTTTCCTACGAGCAGTACTTC
TRBD1	TRBJ1-4	TRBV7-9	NA	14	CASRQGADLEKLFF	TGTGCCAGCAGACAGGGGGCCGACCTTGAAAAACTGTTTTTT
NA	TRBJ1-1	TRBV7-9	NA	14	CASSPRVGGTEAFF	TGTGCCAGCAGCCCCCGAGTCGGGGGAACTGAAGCTTTCTTT
NA	TRBJ2-2	TRBV28	NA	16	CASSISGLGNTGELFF	TGTGCCAGCAGTATATCAGGGCTGGGCAACACCGGGGAGCTGTTTTTT
NA	TRBJ2-7	TRBV28	few	12	CASSLSGYEQYF	TGTGCCAGCAGTTTGAGTGGGTACGAGCAGTACTTC
TRBD1	TRBJ2-7	TRBV7-9	NA	15	CASSLVRTGGYEQYF	TGTGCCAGCAGCTTAGTACGGACAGGGGGCTACGAGCAGTACTTC
NA	TRBJ2-7	TRBV11-2	NA	15	CASSPMEGQFYEQYF	TGTGCCAGCAGCCCCATGGAAGGGCAGTTCTACGAGCAGTACTTC
NA	TRBJ1-1	TRBV6-1	NA	13	CASSLATNTEAFF	TGTGCCAGCTCCCTCGCCACGAACACTGAAGCTTTCTTT
TRBD1	TRBJ1-2	TRBV19	NA	15	CASSSRDRDRGGYTF	TGTGCCAGTAGTTCTCGGGACAGGGATAGAGGTGGCTACACCTTC
NA	TRBJ2-7	TRBV7-7	NA	16	CASSLGKVPSPYEQYF	TGTGCTAGCAGCTTAGGCAAGGTTCCGAGTCCCTACGAGCAGTACTTC
NA	TRBJ1-1	TRBV18	NA	14	CASSLFRGGTEAFF	TGTGCCAGCTCACTCTTTCGGGGGGGGACTGAAGCTTTCTTT
TRBD1	TRBJ1-2	TRBV12-5	NA	16	CASGLPRPTGDHGYTF	TGTGCTAGTGGTTTGCCCCGACCGACAGGGGACCATGGCTACACCTTC
NA	TRBJ1-5	TRBV28	NA	14	CASSPPGVRQPQHF	TGTGCCAGCAGCCCCCCGGGGGTTCGTCAGCCCCAGCATTTT
TRBD2	TRBJ2-5	TRBV5-1	few	16	CASSLVLAEPQETQYF	TGCGCCAGCAGCTTGGTCCTAGCGGAACCCCAAGAGACCCAGTACTTC